This T cell receptor beta chain was recorded in a study of radiotherapy plus CTLA-4 blockade in lung cancer. Study background: Objective response rate was about 20%; disease control rate, approximately 33%. The study's findings and limits: In blood, after radiotherapy plus ipilimumab, tumor-derived TCR clones expanded. Together with interferon-beta, which increased in serum after radiation, early dynamic changes in blood T cell clones were reportedly the best predictors of response.

The table came from immunoSEQ multiplex PCR; TCRdb's copy has only in-frame clones and leaves some out. The sample contains about 85,000 clones, approximately 83% of which appear only once. Details on this clone: Antigen unknown.

Per the germline V gene, CDR1 is SGHTA and CDR2 is FQGTGA. There are 15 residues in the CDR3. Germline trimming cut 4 bases from V and 3 bases from J; bases unmatched to any gene: 4. Sequenced here: peripheral blood, sampled from a patient treated with radiotherapy plus ipilimumab. The source is a human donor with non-small cell lung cancer who had a partial response to radiotherapy plus ipilimumab. The chain carries TRBV7-3 and TRBJ2-2; 8 bases are a match to TRBD1. CDR3 sequence: CASSSQGADTGELFF. The DNA of the CDR3 is TGTGCCAGCAGCTCCCAGGGGGCCGACACCGGGGAGCTGTTTTTT.